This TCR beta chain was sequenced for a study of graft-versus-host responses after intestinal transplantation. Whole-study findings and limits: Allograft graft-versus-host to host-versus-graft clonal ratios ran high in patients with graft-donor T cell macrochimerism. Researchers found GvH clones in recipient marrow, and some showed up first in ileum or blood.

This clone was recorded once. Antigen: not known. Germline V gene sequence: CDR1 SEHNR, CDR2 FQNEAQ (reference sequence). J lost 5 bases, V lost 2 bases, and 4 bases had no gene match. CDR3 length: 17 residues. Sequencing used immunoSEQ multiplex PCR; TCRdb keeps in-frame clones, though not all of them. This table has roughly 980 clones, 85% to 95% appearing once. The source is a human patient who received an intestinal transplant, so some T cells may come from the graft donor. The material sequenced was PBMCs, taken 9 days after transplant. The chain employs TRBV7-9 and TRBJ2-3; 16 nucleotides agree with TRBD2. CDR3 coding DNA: TGTGCCAGCAGCTTACTGGGACTAGCGGGAGGGGAAGATACGCAGTATTTT. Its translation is CASSLLGLAGGEDTQYF.